The clone carrying this T cell receptor (beta chain) has just one count. CD8 cells classed as naive were CD45RO-negative and positively selected for CCR7, excluding terminally differentiated effector memory CD45RA+ cells. The CDR3 runs to 13 residues. Germline V gene sequence: CDR1 SNHLY, CDR2 FYNNEI. V lost 10 bases, J lost 1 base, and 12 bases lay in between. The sample originates from a study of shared clonotypes between healthy human individuals. Study-wide background: Every donor yielded three CD4 naive, three CD4 memory, two CD8 naive and one CD8 memory plate.

Sequencing was performed with immunoSEQ multiplex PCR; in TCRdb, only in-frame clones are kept and a portion is missing. The data contain approximately 720,000 clones, 92% of them singletons. This TCR derives from a young man in good health. Sequencing was carried out using naive CD8+ T cells sorted from blood. The chain couples TRBV2 to TRBJ2-3; possibly TRBD2 for D (7 bases). The DNA of the CDR3 is TGTGCCACCTGGGGGGGGCGCACAGATACGCAGTATTTT. The encoded protein is CATWGGRTDTQYF. Full variable domain (rest looked up from reference TRBV2 and TRBJ2-3): EPEVTQTPSHQVTQMGQEVILRCVPISNHLYFYWYRQILGQKVEFLVSFYNNEISEKSEIFDDQFSVERPDGSNFTLKIRSTKLEDSAMYFCATWGGRTDTQYFGPGTRLTVL.